This TCR beta chain was profiled in a study of blood T cell repertoires in COVID-19. Study-wide context: Sites across the United States, Italy and Spain contributed samples from acute and convalescent COVID-19. The cDNA or gDNA used as material had been derived from T cells, B-cell-depleted T cells, or PBMCs.

Original analysis: Researchers report that nucleated cell counts were estimated from reference gene primer amplification. Assay used: immunoSEQ multiplex PCR; TCRdb lists only in-frame clones, some missing. V, J and clone size are those of that table, while D and trimming were read from the DNA. The sample lists about 70,000 clones, roughly 80% seen once, with roughly 0.83% in the top ten. The CDR3 is 13 residues long. Germline CDR1 is MNHEY and CDR2 is SVGAGI. The V end lost 5 bases, the J end lost 6 bases, and 13 bases lay between the germline ends. Sequencing used peripheral blood. The chain uses TRBV6-5 and TRBJ1-2; TRBD1 is a possible D gene (6 bases). This clonotype was sampled from an older woman with acute or convalescent COVID-19. The DNA for the CDR3 is TGTGCCAGCAGTACAAACAGGGTTGATGGCTACACCTTC. Its protein product is CASSTNRVDGYTF.